This T cell receptor beta chain was captured by sequencing in a study of blood T cell repertoires in COVID-19. Germline V CDR1 and CDR2: MNHEY, SMNVEV (reference sequence). V shed 5 bases, J shed 1 base, and the junction held 4 bases outside the gene matches. The length of the CDR3 is 14 residues. TCRdb's table, derived via immunoSEQ multiplex PCR, lists solely in-frame clones and lacks some. The profile covers approximately 300,000 clones, with 75% to 95% appearing a single time and nearly 7% taken by the ten largest. This chain links TRBV27 with TRBJ2-5; 7 nucleotides line up with TRBD1. The sample was peripheral blood. This clonotype was sampled from a woman in her twenties or thirties with COVID-19, enrolled during active disease. The CDR3 sequence is CASSQWTGQETQYF. In DNA form, the CDR3 reads TGTGCCAGCAGTCAATGGACAGGCCAAGAGACCCAGTACTTC.